The 30 T cell receptor beta chains below all came from one sample that was sequenced in a study of T cell repertoires in cytomegalovirus infection. TCRdb reprocessed the reads via MiXCR and lists one record per CDR3 protein. The sample comprises some 800,000 distinct CDR3 sequences, about 30% of which are singletons, and roughly 12% rests with the top ten. Antigens of these TCRs are unknown. Sequencing was performed on cultured CD8+ T cells from PBMCs, taken from culture after CMV antigen stimulation. Receptor source: a human donor in good health (CMV status not recorded). Some clones in this sample may be carry-over from other donors' samples.

The rearrangement links TRBV7-2 to TRBJ1-6, with TRBD1 identical over 8 bases. Germline V gene sequence: CDR1 SGHTA, CDR2 FQGNSA. Losses at the gene ends were 5 bases for V and 10 bases for J; bases not matched to a gene: 7. The CDR3 contains 14 residues. DNA of the CDR3: TGTGCCAGCAGCCCCGGACAGGGAGGGTCACCCCTCCACTTT. Protein: CASSPGQGGSPLHF.

This sequence joins TRBV6-2 or TRBV6-3 and TRBJ1-1; D is uncertain. V lost 4 bases and J lost 0, with 18 bases in between. Germline V CDR1 and CDR2: MNHEY, SVGEGT. This CDR3 is built from 17 residues. The CDR3, as DNA: TGTGCCAGCAGTTGGACGCTCCCAGGTACAATGAACACTGAAGCTTTCTTT. Translating it yields CASSWTLPGTMNTEAFF.

Of note for this clonotype: A read error may explain this, as a much larger clone is one base away. CDR3 in DNA: TGTGCCAGCAGCGAACTAGCGGGGGGGAAACAGACCCAGTACTTC. It codes for CASSELAGGKQTQYF. V is TRBV7-2 and J is TRBJ2-5; 13 bases line up with TRBD2. The germline V gene encodes CDR1 SGHTA and CDR2 FQGNSA. The V and J ends lost 5 bases and 6 bases, in that order; junction bases with no gene match: 6. CDR3 length: 15 residues.

This clonotype was found a few times. CDR3 loop: CASSLVWGRGGVGTQETQYF. The CDR3 coding sequence is TGTGCCAGCAGCTTAGTCTGGGGGCGCGGGGGAGTGGGGACACAAGAGACCCAGTACTTC. The V and J genes are TRBV7-6 and TRBJ2-5, with D possibly TRBD2 on 7 matching bases. The V gene's germline CDR1 is SGHVS and CDR2 FNYEAQ. This CDR3 has 20 residues. V lost 1 base and J lost 2, with 26 bases in between.

The chain uses TRBV7-2 and TRBJ1-2, with TRBD1 matching 8 bases. The CDR3 is 14 amino acids. V trimming: 5 bases; J trimming: 4 bases; junction bases outside the gene matches: 6. The germline gives CDR1 SGHTA, CDR2 FQGNSA. As DNA, the CDR3 is TGTGCCAGCAGCGAAGACGACAGGGGCTATGGCTACACCTTC. This encodes CASSEDDRGYGYTF. Full variable domain (missing parts from reference TRBV7-2 and TRBJ1-2): GAGVSQSPSNKVTEKGKDVELRCDPISGHTALYWYRQSLGQGLEFLIYFQGNSAPDKSGLPSDRFSAERTGGSVSTLTIQRTQQEDSAVYLCASSEDDRGYGYTFGSGTRLTVV.

The chain combines TRBV6-6 with TRBJ1-3, with 7 bases aligning to TRBD1. With V trimmed by 5 bases and J by 0 bases, 7 bases remained unmatched. Germline lookup yields CDR1 MNHNY and CDR2 SVGAGI (reference sequence). The CDR3 has 16 residues. CDR3 protein: CASSEWTGNSGNTIYF. The CDR3 bases are TGTGCCAGCAGTGAGTGGACAGGCAACTCTGGAAACACCATATATTTT.

This clonotype was observed a handful of times. V gene TRBV5-6 combines with J gene TRBJ1-1, with D perhaps matching TRBD1 (5 bases). Looked up from germline, CDR1 is SGHDT and CDR2 is YYEEEE. V lost 0 bases, J lost 11 bases, and 14 bases lay in between. CDR3 size: 13 residues. The CDR3 nucleotides read TGTGCCAGCAGCTTGGGACCCGGGGCGTCCGCTTTCTTT. Its translation is CASSLGPGASAFF.

This clonotype turned up a few times. V and J are TRBV12-3 or TRBV12-4 and TRBJ1-1; no reliable D call. Trimming stripped 4 bases from V and 6 bases from J, with 3 bases between. This CDR3 contains 10 residues. Here the CDR3 DNA reads TGTGCCAGCAGTTACCCTGAAGCTTTCTTT. The encoded protein is CASSYPEAFF.

V and J are TRBV18 and TRBJ2-7; no reliable D call. V lost 0 bases and J lost 2, with 8 bases in between. Germline CDR1 is KGHSH and CDR2 is LQKENI. The CDR3 consists of 14 residues. CDR3 bases: TGTGCCAGCTCACCACCGGCAAACCCCTACGAGCAGTACTTC. Its translation is CASSPPANPYEQYF.

This clonotype was seen once. The junction departs from the called germline gene at one end, perhaps through a read error. The J gene is TRBJ1-3, the V gene TRBV27; possibly TRBD1 for D (6 bases). The CDR3 length is 14 residues. Germline values: CDR1 MNHEY, CDR2 SMNVEV (reference sequence). The CDR3 sequence: CASSFGGSGNAIYF. The CDR3, as DNA: TGTGCCAGCAGTTTCGGGGGCTCTGGAAACGCCATATATTTT.

V gene TRBV15 combines with J gene TRBJ2-1, with 9 positions matching TRBD2. The CDR3 is 16 residues long. Trimming cost V 5 bases and J 1 base; bases outside gene matches: 6. Germline assignment: CDR1 LNHNV and CDR2 YYDKDF (reference sequence). The CDR3 is CATSPTSGRSYNEQFF. The DNA for the CDR3 is TGTGCCACCAGCCCCACTAGCGGGCGGTCCTACAATGAGCAGTTCTTC.

The chain joins TRBV27 to TRBJ2-3; TRBD2 matches at 9 bases. The CDR3 runs to 17 residues. Per the germline V gene, CDR1 is MNHEY and CDR2 is SMNVEV (reference sequence). The V segment lost 6 bases and the J segment 4 bases; nucleotides outside the gene matches: 14. As DNA, the CDR3 is TGTGCCAGCAGCCCCCTCGGGGTAGCGGGGGAATCAGATACGCAGTATTTT. Translated, it gives CASSPLGVAGESDTQYF.

The gene calls are TRBV19 and TRBJ2-1; D may be TRBD1 (5 bases). Trimming removed 4 bases from V and 4 bases from J, with 17 bases in between. CDR3 length: 16 amino acids. The germline CDR1 and CDR2 sequences are LNHDA and SQIVND (reference sequence). Here the CDR3 reads CASSNSDSPVYNEQFF. The CDR3 DNA follows: TGTGCCAGTAGTAATTCAGACAGCCCAGTTTACAATGAGCAGTTCTTC.

This clonotype was picked up a small number of times. This sequence joins TRBV5-6 and TRBJ2-1; TRBD2 matches 8 bases. Germline loops: CDR1 SGHDT, CDR2 YYEEEE. V lost 0 bases, J lost 4 bases, and 6 bases stayed unmatched. The CDR3 extends over 16 amino acids. The CDR3 region has the DNA TGTGCCAGCAGCTTGGTTGCAGCGGGGGAGTACAATGAGCAGTTCTTC. Residues: CASSLVAAGEYNEQFF.

To note about this clonotype: Given a much more abundant clone one base away, this may be a read error. In this CDR3 the conserved last residue, phenylalanine or tryptophan, is missing, so a read error is likely. This chain joins TRBV7-8 and TRBJ1-5, with unresolved D. Germline CDR1 is SGHVS and CDR2 is FQNEAQ. Trimming left V 2 bases short and J 0 bases short, with 8 bases between. The CDR3 has 15 residues. The CDR3 DNA follows: TGTGCCAGCAGCTTAAAAACTTTTAGCAATCAGCCCCAGCATTTG. This gives the protein CASSLKTFSNQPQHL.

Only a few counts were recorded for this clonotype. The V call is TRBV7-6, the J call TRBJ2-7, with 9 bases identical to TRBD1. This CDR3 comprises 16 residues. CDR1 is SGHVS and CDR2 is FNYEAQ in the germline V gene. V shed 1 base and J 3 bases; nucleotides not matched to a gene: 7. The CDR3 reads CASSLGEGQGFYEQYF. The CDR3 nucleotides are TGTGCCAGCAGCTTAGGGGAGGGACAGGGATTCTACGAGCAGTACTTC.

This clonotype was seen a few times. The rearrangement links TRBV27 to TRBJ1-3, with 8 bases aligning to TRBD1. The CDR3 contains 19 residues. The junction had 17 bases not matched to a gene; V was cut back by 5 bases and J by 2 bases. Per the germline V gene, CDR1 is MNHEY and CDR2 is SMNVEV (reference sequence). CDR3 sequence reads: CASSATGQAPLITGNTIYF. The CDR3 DNA reads TGTGCCAGCAGTGCGACGGGACAGGCGCCGTTGATTACTGGAAACACCATATATTTT.

This clonotype has just a few counts. The V and J genes are TRBV15 and TRBJ1-1; no clear D. Germline V CDR1 and CDR2: LNHNV, YYDKDF (reference sequence). V was pared by 0 bases and J by 0 bases, with 11 bases between. This CDR3 is 16 amino acids long. For the CDR3, the DNA is TGTGCCACCAGCAGAGATCGGCTGGTTATGAACACTGAAGCTTTCTTT. It specifies CATSRDRLVMNTEAFF.

To note about this clonotype: This may stem from a read error, because a much larger clone lies one nucleotide away. The chain recombines TRBV5-4 with TRBJ2-1; TRBD1 matches at 9 bases. V lost 6 bases, J lost 16 bases, and 8 bases stayed unmatched. Germline CDR1 SGHNT, CDR2 YYREEE (reference sequence). CDR3 length: 11 amino acids. Here the CDR3 reads CASNQGTGKFF. The CDR3 coding sequence is TGTGCCAGCAACCAAGGGACAGGGAAATTCTTC.

V usage is TRBV6-5 and J usage is TRBJ1-2; weak D call: TRBD1 (5 bases). The CDR3 spans 15 residues. The V end was cut by 2 bases, the J end by 4 bases, with 14 bases between. Germline CDR1 and CDR2: MNHEY and SVGAGI. The CDR3 DNA reads TGTGCCAGCAGTTACCTTGTCGACAGTATCTATGGCTACACCTTC. Translated: CASSYLVDSIYGYTF.

This clonotype was counted a few times. This rearrangement joins TRBV28 to TRBJ2-3; D gene uncertain. This CDR3 has 15 residues. Germline V lookup: CDR1 MDHEN, CDR2 SYDVKM. Deletions cut 6 bases from V and 0 bases from J, with 13 bases between. CDR3 nucleotide sequence: TGTGCCAGCAGCCCCCTTGGGTCTAGCACAGATACGCAGTATTTT. This gives the protein CASSPLGSSTDTQYF.

V usage is TRBV7-9 and J usage is TRBJ2-5; weak D call: TRBD2 (6 bases). The ends were cut back, 5 bases at V and 5 bases at J, with 21 bases in the middle. The germline CDR1 and CDR2 sequences are SEHNR and FQNEAQ (reference sequence). The CDR3 contains 16 residues. CDR3: CASSARTKPGRETQYF. The DNA for the CDR3 is TGTGCCAGCAGCGCCCGGACAAAGCCTGGGAGGGAGACCCAGTACTTC. The variable domain in full, with the rest retrieved from reference TRBV7-9 and TRBJ2-5, is DTGVSQNPRHKITKRGQNVTFRCDPISEHNRLYWYRQTLGQGPEFLTYFQNEAQLEKSRLLSDRFSAERPKGSFSTLEIQRTEQGDSAMYLCASSARTKPGRETQYFGPGTRLLVL.

This clonotype is a singleton in its sample. Mismatch with germline at one junction end may stem from a read error. The J gene is TRBJ2-2, the V gene TRBV12-3 or TRBV12-4; D unclear. The CDR3 is 13 amino acids. CDR3 loop: CSTGTSNTEELFF. In DNA, the CDR3 is TGTTCTACGGGTACATCGAACACCGAGGAGCTGTTTTTT.

The sample holds a few counts of this clonotype. The chain employs TRBV24-1 and TRBJ1-2; D is perhaps TRBD1 (5 bases). There are 15 residues in the CDR3. The germline CDR1 and CDR2 sequences are KGHDR and SFDVKD. Trimming removed 4 bases from V and 4 bases from J, with 15 bases in between. This CDR3 reads CATSEHPTAPYGYTF. CDR3 nucleotide sequence: TGTGCCACCAGTGAACATCCGACAGCACCCTATGGCTACACCTTC.

There are a few counts of this clonotype. The CDR3 DNA sequence: TGTGCCAGCAGTTACCCGATAGGGTTCGGTGATATGGGCAATCAGCCCCAGCATTTT. Translated, it gives CASSYPIGFGDMGNQPQHF. The chain has TRBV6-2 or TRBV6-3 and TRBJ1-5; D call uncertain. The germline V gene has CDR1 MNHEY and CDR2 SVGEGT. Trimming pared 2 bases from V and 2 bases from J, leaving 22 bases between. The CDR3 loop spans 19 amino acids.

This rearrangement joins TRBV25-1 to TRBJ1-1; D remains unclear. The V end was cut by 7 bases, the J end by 3 bases, with 15 bases between. The CDR3 has 14 amino acids. Germline CDR1 is MGHDK and CDR2 is SYGVNS. The CDR3 loop is CASKSYVLDTEAFF. Here the CDR3 DNA reads TGTGCCAGCAAAAGCTATGTCTTGGACACTGAAGCTTTCTTT.

The chain employs TRBV6-1 and TRBJ2-7; the match to TRBD1 covers 10 bases. The CDR3 totals 13 residues. Trimming cost V 8 bases and J 2 bases; bases outside gene matches: 3. CDR1 is MNHNS, CDR2 SASEGT, per germline. The DNA for the CDR3 is TGTGCCAGCCCCGGACAGGGGGCCTACGAGCAGTACTTC. This gives the protein CASPGQGAYEQYF.

This clonotype appeared once. This chain links TRBV14 with TRBJ1-2; tentatively, D is TRBD1 (5 bases). The CDR3 has 15 amino acids. The V end was cut by 1 base, the J end by 2 bases, with 11 bases between. The germline gives CDR1 SGHDN, CDR2 FVKESK. CDR3 sequence: CASSQGIRGNYGYTF. DNA of the CDR3: TGTGCCAGCAGCCAAGGTATAAGGGGAAACTATGGCTACACCTTC.

This clonotype was counted between two and nine times. An end of the junction does not agree with germline; a read error may underlie this. The rearrangement uses TRBV7-9 and TRBJ2-1; D unclear. This CDR3 is 17 amino acids long. Germline lookup yields CDR1 SEHNR and CDR2 FQNEAQ (reference sequence). CDR3 in DNA: TGTGCCAGCAGCATGAACCCTCGGGTGACCTCCCACAATGAGCAGTTCTTC. Encoded protein: CASSMNPRVTSHNEQFF.

This clonotype was detected once. V and J are TRBV7-6 and TRBJ1-4; D is uncertain. This CDR3 has 16 residues. Trimming cost V 2 bases and J 5 bases, with 15 bases left between them. Germline CDR1 SGHVS, CDR2 FNYEAQ. The CDR3 coding sequence is TGTGCCAGCAGCTTACCCCGCGGGATCCCCAATGAAAAACTGTTTTTT. Its translation: CASSLPRGIPNEKLFF.